One and the same sample provided the 10 T cell receptor beta chains below, sequenced in a study of CD8 T cells in Susac syndrome. Random-hexamer reverse transcription was applied to about 0.45 to 1 ug RNA. Using its own MiXCR run on the immunoSEQ multiplex PCR reads, TCRdb lists one record per CDR3 protein. The repertoire holds 210,000 or so distinct CDR3 sequences, with less than 95% as singletons. Sequenced sample: CD4+ T cells from PBMCs. The receptors derive from a human donor with Susac syndrome.

The chain uses TRBV5-4 and TRBJ1-1, with TRBD1 matching 7 bases. There are 15 residues in the CDR3. J gave up 0 bases and V 5 bases, and 7 bases lay outside the gene matches. Per the germline V gene, CDR1 is SGHNT and CDR2 is YYREEE (reference sequence). The CDR3 spells CASRSGQYMNTEAFF. The CDR3, as DNA: TGTGCCAGCAGATCGGGACAGTACATGAACACTGAAGCTTTCTTT.

The rearrangement links TRBV30 to TRBJ1-1; no clear D gene. V lost 3 bases and J lost 4, with 12 bases in between. Looked up from germline, CDR1 is GTSNPN and CDR2 is SVGIG (reference sequence). CDR3 length equals 13 residues. The CDR3 is CAWREGWTTEAFF. CDR3 coding DNA: TGTGCCTGGAGAGAAGGCTGGACCACTGAAGCTTTCTTT.

The V call is TRBV6-6, the J call TRBJ2-7; D uncertain. The CDR3 extends over 13 amino acids. The germline V and J ends were trimmed by 8 bases and 4 bases, with 15 bases remaining between them. Germline assignment: CDR1 MNHNY and CDR2 SVGAGI (reference sequence). The CDR3 sequence: CASAWALGYEQYF. Here the CDR3 DNA reads TGTGCCAGCGCCTGGGCCCTAGGGTACGAGCAGTACTTC.

The chain is built from TRBV6-1 and TRBJ1-5; D remains unclear. V was pared by 0 bases and J by 7 bases, with 16 bases between. The germline V gene has CDR1 MNHNS and CDR2 SASEGT. There are 16 residues in the CDR3. CDR3 sequence: CASSEAAATRRQPQHF. In nucleotides, the CDR3 is TGTGCCAGCAGTGAAGCAGCGGCCACCCGGCGACAGCCCCAGCATTTT.

The chain joins TRBV20-1 to TRBJ1-1, with D unclear. Trimming cost V 5 bases and J 0 bases, with 13 bases left between them. Germline-derived CDR1 and CDR2 are DFQATT and SNEGSKA (reference sequence). The CDR3 totals 14 residues. The CDR3 DNA reads as TGCAGTGCTCCCCGAGGAGGTTTGAACACTGAAGCTTTCTTT. Amino acid sequence: CSAPRGGLNTEAFF.

The chain links TRBV20-1 to TRBJ2-3; 7 bases match TRBD2. The germline V gene encodes CDR1 DFQATT and CDR2 SNEGSKA (reference sequence). CDR3 size: 15 residues. Trimming at V came to 3 bases and at J to 4 bases, leaving 10 bases not matched to a gene. The CDR3 region is CSARAGAGVPDTQYF. CDR3 nucleotide sequence: TGCAGTGCTAGGGCTGGGGCGGGGGTCCCAGATACGCAGTATTTT.

Only a few counts were recorded for this clonotype. This chain links TRBV6-1 with TRBJ1-5; D perhaps matches TRBD1 (6 bases). Trimming took off 5 bases at V and 2 bases at J, with 10 bases between the two ends. Looked up from germline, CDR1 is MNHNS and CDR2 is SASEGT. The CDR3 is made up of 14 amino acids. The chain's CDR3 is CASSSDRRNQPQHF. The CDR3 bases are TGTGCCAGCAGTTCGGACAGACGCAATCAGCCCCAGCATTTT.

V and J are TRBV12-3 or TRBV12-4 and TRBJ2-7; D ambiguous. V gave up 2 bases and J gave up 0 bases, with 11 bases separating them. There are 15 residues in the CDR3. CDR3: CASSLSRTYSYEQYF. CDR3 in DNA: TGTGCCAGCAGTTTATCCCGCACTTACTCCTACGAGCAGTACTTC.

The chain recombines TRBV20-1 with TRBJ2-5, with D maybe TRBD2 (6 bases). The V gene lost 3 bases and the J gene lost 5 bases, with 10 bases spanning the gap. Germline CDR1 DFQATT, CDR2 SNEGSKA (reference sequence). The CDR3 consists of 12 residues. The CDR3 is CSARPSDETQYF. In nucleotides, the CDR3 is TGCAGTGCTAGGCCTAGCGACGAGACCCAGTACTTC.

The chain combines TRBV6-2 or TRBV6-3 with TRBJ2-2; perhaps D is TRBD1 or TRBD2 (6 bases each). This CDR3 has 13 residues. The ends were cut back, 10 bases at V and 3 bases at J, with 12 bases in the middle. Germline V gives CDR1 MNHEY, CDR2 SVGEGT. CDR3 in DNA: TGTGCCACCGAAAGGGGGGACACCGGGGAGCTGTTTTTT. Its protein product is CATERGDTGELFF.